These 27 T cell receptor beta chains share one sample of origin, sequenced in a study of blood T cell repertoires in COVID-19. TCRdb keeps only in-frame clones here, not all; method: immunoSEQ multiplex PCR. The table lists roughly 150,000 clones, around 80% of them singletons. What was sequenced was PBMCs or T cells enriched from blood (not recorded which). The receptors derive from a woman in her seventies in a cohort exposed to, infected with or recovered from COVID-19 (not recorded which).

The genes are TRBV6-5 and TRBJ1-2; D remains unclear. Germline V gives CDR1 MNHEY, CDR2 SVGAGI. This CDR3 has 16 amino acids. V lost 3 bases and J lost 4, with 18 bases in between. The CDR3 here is CASSYRGPPGSYGYTF. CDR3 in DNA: TGTGCCAGCAGTTATCGAGGGCCTCCAGGATCCTATGGCTACACCTTC.

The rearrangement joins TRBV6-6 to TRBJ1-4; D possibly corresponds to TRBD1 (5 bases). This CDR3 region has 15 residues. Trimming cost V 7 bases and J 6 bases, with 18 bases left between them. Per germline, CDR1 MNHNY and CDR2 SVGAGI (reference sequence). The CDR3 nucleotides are TGTGCCAGCACCCCACGGGGGGGATGGGATGAAAAACTGTTTTTT. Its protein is CASTPRGGWDEKLFF.

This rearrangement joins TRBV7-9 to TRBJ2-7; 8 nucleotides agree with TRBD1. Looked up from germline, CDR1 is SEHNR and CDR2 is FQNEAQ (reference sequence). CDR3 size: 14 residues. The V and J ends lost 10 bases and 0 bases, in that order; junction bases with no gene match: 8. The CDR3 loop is CAITRDRNSYEQYF. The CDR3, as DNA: TGTGCCATCACCCGGGACAGGAACTCCTACGAGCAGTACTTC.

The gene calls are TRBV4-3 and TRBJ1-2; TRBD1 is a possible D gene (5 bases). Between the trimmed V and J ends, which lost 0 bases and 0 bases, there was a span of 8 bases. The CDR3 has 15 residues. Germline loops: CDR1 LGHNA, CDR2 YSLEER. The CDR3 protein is CASSQDGAANYGYTF. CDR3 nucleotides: TGCGCCAGCAGCCAAGATGGGGCCGCTAACTATGGCTACACCTTC.

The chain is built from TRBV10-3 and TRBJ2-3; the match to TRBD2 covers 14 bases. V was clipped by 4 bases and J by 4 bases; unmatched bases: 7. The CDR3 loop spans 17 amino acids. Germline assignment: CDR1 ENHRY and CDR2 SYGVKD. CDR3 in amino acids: CAISGWTSGRRSDTQYF. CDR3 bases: TGTGCCATCAGTGGTTGGACTAGCGGGAGGAGGTCAGATACGCAGTATTTT.

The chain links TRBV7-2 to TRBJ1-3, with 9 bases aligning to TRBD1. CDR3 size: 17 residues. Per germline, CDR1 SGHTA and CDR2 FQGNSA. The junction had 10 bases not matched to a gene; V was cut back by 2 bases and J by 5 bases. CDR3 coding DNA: TGTGCCAGCAGCTTAAGAAGGGGCACAGGGGGCAGAAACACCATATATTTT. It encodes CASSLRRGTGGRNTIYF.

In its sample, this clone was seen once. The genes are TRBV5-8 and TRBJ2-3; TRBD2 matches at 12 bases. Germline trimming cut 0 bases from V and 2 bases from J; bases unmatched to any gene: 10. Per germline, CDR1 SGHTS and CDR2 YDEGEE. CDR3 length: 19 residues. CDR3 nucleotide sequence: TGTGCCAGCAGCTTGGCTCTAGCGGGAGGGGCAGCCTACACAGATACGCAGTATTTT. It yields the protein CASSLALAGGAAYTDTQYF.

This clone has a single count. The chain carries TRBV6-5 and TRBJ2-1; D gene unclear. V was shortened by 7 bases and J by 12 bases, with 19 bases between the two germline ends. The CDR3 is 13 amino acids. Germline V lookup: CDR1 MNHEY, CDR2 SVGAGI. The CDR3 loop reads CASKDYRSSGQFF. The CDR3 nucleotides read TGTGCCAGCAAGGATTATAGGAGCTCTGGGCAGTTCTTC.

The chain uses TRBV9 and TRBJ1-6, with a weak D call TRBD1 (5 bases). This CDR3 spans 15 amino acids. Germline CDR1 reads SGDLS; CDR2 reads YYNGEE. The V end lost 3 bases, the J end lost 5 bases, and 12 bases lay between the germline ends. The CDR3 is CASSAGGSHNSPLHF. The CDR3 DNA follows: TGTGCCAGCAGCGCCGGGGGATCCCATAATTCACCCCTCCACTTT.

DNA of the CDR3: TGCAGCGTAGCGACTAGCGGGAGATCAGATACGCAGTATTTT. It codes for CSVATSGRSDTQYF. V is TRBV29-1 and J is TRBJ2-3, with 12 bases identical to TRBD2. Trimming took 6 bases from V and 4 from J; bases not matched to a gene: 5. Germline CDR1 reads SQVTM; CDR2 reads ANQGSEA. The CDR3 is 14 amino acids.

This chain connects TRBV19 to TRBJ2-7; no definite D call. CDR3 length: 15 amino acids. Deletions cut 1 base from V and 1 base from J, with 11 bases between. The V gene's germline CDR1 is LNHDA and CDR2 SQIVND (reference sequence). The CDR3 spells CASSIGPVGSYEQYF. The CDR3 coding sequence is TGTGCCAGTAGTATAGGGCCCGTTGGTTCCTACGAGCAGTACTTC.

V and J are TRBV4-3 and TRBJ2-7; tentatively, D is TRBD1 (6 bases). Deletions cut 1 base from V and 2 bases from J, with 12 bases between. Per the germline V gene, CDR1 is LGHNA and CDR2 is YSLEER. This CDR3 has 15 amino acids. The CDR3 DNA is TGCGCCAGCAGCCAAGCTAGGACAGTCACCTACGAGCAGTACTTC. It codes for CASSQARTVTYEQYF.

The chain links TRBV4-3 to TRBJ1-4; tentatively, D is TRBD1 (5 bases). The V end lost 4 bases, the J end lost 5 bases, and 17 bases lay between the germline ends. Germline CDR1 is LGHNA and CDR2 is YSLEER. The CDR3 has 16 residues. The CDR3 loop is CASSLQGLQGNEKLFF. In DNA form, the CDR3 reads TGCGCCAGCAGCCTTCAGGGCCTCCAAGGGAATGAAAAACTGTTTTTT.

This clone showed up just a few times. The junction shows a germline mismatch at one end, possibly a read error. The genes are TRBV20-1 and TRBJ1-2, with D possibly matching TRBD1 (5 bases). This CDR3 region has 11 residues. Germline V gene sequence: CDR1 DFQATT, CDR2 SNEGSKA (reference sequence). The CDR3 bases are TGCAGTGCTAGTCGAGACAGCCCACCTATCTTC. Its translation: CSASRDSPPIF.

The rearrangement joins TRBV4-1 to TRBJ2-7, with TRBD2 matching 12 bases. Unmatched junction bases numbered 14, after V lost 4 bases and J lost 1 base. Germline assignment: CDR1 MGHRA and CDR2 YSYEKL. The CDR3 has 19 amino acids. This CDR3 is CASSRLLAGGSATSYEQYF. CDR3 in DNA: TGCGCCAGCAGCCGACTGCTAGCGGGAGGGTCCGCGACTTCCTACGAGCAGTACTTC.

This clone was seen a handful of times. In DNA, the CDR3 is TGCGCCAGCAGCCCGACAGGGGACTACGAGCAGTACTTC. It encodes CASSPTGDYEQYF. V usage is TRBV5-1 and J usage is TRBJ2-7, with TRBD1 matching 8 bases. Germline V gives CDR1 SGHRS, CDR2 YFSETQ. V was clipped by 4 bases and J by 3 bases; unmatched bases: 3. This CDR3 spans 13 amino acids. Complete variable domain (other parts from reference TRBV5-1 and TRBJ2-7): KAGVTQTPRYLIKTRGQQVTLSCSPISGHRSVSWYQQTPGQGLQFLFEYFSETQRNKGNFPGRFSGRQFSNSRSEMNVSTLELGDSALYLCASSPTGDYEQYFGPGTRLTVT.

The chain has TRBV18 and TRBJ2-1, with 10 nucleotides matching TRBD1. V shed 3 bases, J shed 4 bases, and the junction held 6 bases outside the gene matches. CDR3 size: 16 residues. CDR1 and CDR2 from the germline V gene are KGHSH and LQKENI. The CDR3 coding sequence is TGTGCCAGCTCACCGTGGGACAGGGGAGAATACAATGAGCAGTTCTTC. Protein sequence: CASSPWDRGEYNEQFF.

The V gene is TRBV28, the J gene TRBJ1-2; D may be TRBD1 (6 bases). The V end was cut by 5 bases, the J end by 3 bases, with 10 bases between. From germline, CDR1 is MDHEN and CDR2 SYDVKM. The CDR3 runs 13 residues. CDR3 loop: CASSHGGDYGYTF. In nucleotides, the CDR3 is TGTGCCAGCAGTCATGGGGGCGACTATGGCTACACCTTC.

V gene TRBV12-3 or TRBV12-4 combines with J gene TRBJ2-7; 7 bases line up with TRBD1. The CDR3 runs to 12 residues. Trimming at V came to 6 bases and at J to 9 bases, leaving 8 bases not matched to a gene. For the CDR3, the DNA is TGTGCCAGCAGCAATGGGGGACAGCCGCAGTACTTC. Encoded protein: CASSNGGQPQYF.

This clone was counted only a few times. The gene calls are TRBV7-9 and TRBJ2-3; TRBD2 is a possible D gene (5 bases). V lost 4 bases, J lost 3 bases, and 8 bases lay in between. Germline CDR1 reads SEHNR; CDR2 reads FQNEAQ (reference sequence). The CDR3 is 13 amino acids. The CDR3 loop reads CASSYRRTDTQYF. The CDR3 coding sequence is TGTGCCAGCAGCTATAGGAGGACAGATACGCAGTATTTT.

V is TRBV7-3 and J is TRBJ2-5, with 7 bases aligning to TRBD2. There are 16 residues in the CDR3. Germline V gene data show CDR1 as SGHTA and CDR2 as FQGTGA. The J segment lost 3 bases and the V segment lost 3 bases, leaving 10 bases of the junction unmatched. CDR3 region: CASSFPPGGDKETQYF. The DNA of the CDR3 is TGTGCCAGCAGCTTCCCCCCGGGGGGAGACAAAGAGACCCAGTACTTC.

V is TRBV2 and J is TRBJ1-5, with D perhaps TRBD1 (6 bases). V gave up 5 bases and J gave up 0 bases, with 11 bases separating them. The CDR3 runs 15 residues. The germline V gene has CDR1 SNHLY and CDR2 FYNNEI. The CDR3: CASSSQGNSNQPQHF. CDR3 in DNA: TGTGCCAGCAGTTCACAGGGTAATAGCAATCAGCCCCAGCATTTT. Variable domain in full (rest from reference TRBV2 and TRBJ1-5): EPEVTQTPSHQVTQMGQEVILRCVPISNHLYFYWYRQILGQKVEFLVSFYNNEISEKSEIFDDQFSVERPDGSNFTLKIRSTKLEDSAMYFCASSSQGNSNQPQHFGDGTRLSIL.

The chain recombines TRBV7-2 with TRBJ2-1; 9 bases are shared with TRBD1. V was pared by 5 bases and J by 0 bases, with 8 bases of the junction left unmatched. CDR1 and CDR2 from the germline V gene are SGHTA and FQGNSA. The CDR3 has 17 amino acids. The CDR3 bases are TGTGCCAGCAGCAAATACAGGGGGCCAAGCTCCTACAATGAGCAGTTCTTC. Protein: CASSKYRGPSSYNEQFF.

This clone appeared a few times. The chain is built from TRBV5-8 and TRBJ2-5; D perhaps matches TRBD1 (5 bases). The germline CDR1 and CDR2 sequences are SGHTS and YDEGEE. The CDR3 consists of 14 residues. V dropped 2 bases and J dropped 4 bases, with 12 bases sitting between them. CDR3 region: CASSLSTARETQYF. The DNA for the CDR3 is TGTGCCAGCAGCTTATCGACAGCTAGAGAGACCCAGTACTTC.

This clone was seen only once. CDR3 region: CASSMNRGQSEAFF. Written as DNA, the CDR3 is TGTGCCAGCAGCATGAACAGGGGGCAATCTGAAGCTTTCTTT. The V gene is TRBV5-4, the J gene TRBJ1-1; TRBD1 aligns across 9 bases. The CDR3 has 14 residues. With V trimmed by 4 bases and J by 6 bases, 7 bases remained unmatched. Per germline, CDR1 SGHNT and CDR2 YYREEE (reference sequence).

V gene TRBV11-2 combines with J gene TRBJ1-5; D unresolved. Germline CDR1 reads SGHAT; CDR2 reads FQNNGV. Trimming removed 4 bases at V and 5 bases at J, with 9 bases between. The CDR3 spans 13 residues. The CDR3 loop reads CASSYSVDQPQHF. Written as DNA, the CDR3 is TGTGCCAGCAGCTACAGTGTGGATCAGCCCCAGCATTTT.

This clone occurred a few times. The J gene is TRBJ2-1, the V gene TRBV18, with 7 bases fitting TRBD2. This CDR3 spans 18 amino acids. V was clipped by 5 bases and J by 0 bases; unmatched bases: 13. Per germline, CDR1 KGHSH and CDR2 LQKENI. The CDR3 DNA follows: TGTGCCAGCTCAGTCAGCTTTGGGGCGGGAGCCTCCTACAATGAGCAGTTCTTC. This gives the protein CASSVSFGAGASYNEQFF. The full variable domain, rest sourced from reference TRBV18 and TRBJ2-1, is NAGVMQNPRHLVRRRGQEARLRCSPMKGHSHVYWYRQLPEEGLKFMVYLQKENIIDESGMPKERFSAEFPKEGPSILRIQQVVRGDSAAYFCASSVSFGAGASYNEQFFGPGTRLTVL.